The 18 T cell receptor beta chains reported below all come from one sample, sequenced in a study of T-cell memory formation after mild COVID-19. In TCRdb, the 5' RACE reads were re-called with MiXCR into one record per CDR3 protein. This table has 45,000 to 55,000 distinct CDR3 sequences, about 7.3% appearing once. Specimen: PBMCs or a T cell subset sorted from them (not recorded which). All receptors derive from a man between 18 and 29 years old who had mild COVID-19 (a few samples of this study predate the infection). Cell type and time point are not known.

This clonotype was seen more than once but under ten times. The rearrangement uses TRBV2 and TRBJ2-7; the D call may be TRBD1 or TRBD2 (5 bases each). The CDR3 totals 12 residues. The V gene lost 2 bases and the J gene lost 7 bases, with 9 bases spanning the gap. Germline V gene data show CDR1 as SNHLY and CDR2 as FYNNEI. Written as DNA, the CDR3 is TGTGCCAGCAGTGAAAGGGACCTGGAGCAGTACGTC. Translated: CASSERDLEQYV.

The gene calls are TRBV19 and TRBJ1-1; 8 bases align to TRBD1. The CDR3 length is 16 residues. Germline V gene lookup returns CDR1 LNHDA and CDR2 SQIVND (reference sequence). V lost 3 bases to trimming and J lost 6 bases; unmatched junction nucleotides: 12. This CDR3 reads CASSIRTGRIGAEAFF. In DNA form, the CDR3 reads TGTGCCAGTAGTATCAGGACAGGGAGAATCGGCGCTGAAGCTTTCTTT. The full variable domain, with the rest looked up from reference TRBV19 and TRBJ1-1, is DGGITQSPKYLFRKEGQNVTLSCEQNLNHDAMYWYRQDPGQGLRLIYYSQIVNDFQKGDIAEGYSVSREKKESFPLTVTSAQKNPTAFYLCASSIRTGRIGAEAFFGQGTRLTVV.

This clonotype was seen many times. The chain joins TRBV12-3 or TRBV12-4 to TRBJ2-5; no clear D gene. V lost 6 bases, J lost 7 bases, and 18 bases lay in between. The CDR3 totals 14 residues. The CDR3 DNA reads TGTGCCAGCAGAACGGTCGGCGCCTTCAGGACCCAGTACTTC. Its protein is CASRTVGAFRTQYF.

The gene calls are TRBV20-1 and TRBJ2-5, with D uncertain. This CDR3 comprises 11 residues. The germline V and J ends were trimmed by 1 base and 5 bases, with 5 bases remaining between them. Germline loops: CDR1 DFQATT, CDR2 SNEGSKA (reference sequence). The CDR3 DNA reads as TGCAGTGCTAGAGGTCCGGAGACCCAGTACTTC. Encoded protein: CSARGPETQYF.

CDR3 DNA: TGTGCCAGCAGCTTAGGGGGAGAAGGGATGAACACTGAAGCTTTCTTT. The encoded protein is CASSLGGEGMNTEAFF. The chain couples TRBV7-8 to TRBJ1-1; D gene ambiguous. The CDR3 runs 16 residues. V was clipped by 1 base and J by 0 bases, with 12 bases between them. Germline lookup yields CDR1 SGHVS and CDR2 FQNEAQ.

The chain joins TRBV5-1 to TRBJ2-7, with 10 nucleotides matching TRBD2. This CDR3 region has 16 residues. The junction had 13 bases not matched to a gene; V was cut back by 6 bases and J by 4 bases. CDR1 and CDR2 from the germline V gene are SGHRS and YFSETQ. CDR3 DNA: TGCGCCAGCAATACGGGGAAAGCGGGGGGGCCTTACGAGCAGTACTTC. Amino acids: CASNTGKAGGPYEQYF.

This clonotype was observed a handful of times. The rearrangement links TRBV7-9 to TRBJ1-4, with no clear D. V lost 6 bases to trimming and J lost 6 bases, with 8 bases between them. Per germline, CDR1 SEHNR and CDR2 FQNEAQ (reference sequence). The CDR3 consists of 12 residues. Here the CDR3 DNA reads TGTGCCAGCAGTTCCCTCGATGAAAAACTGTTTTTT. Translated, it gives CASSSLDEKLFF.

Only a few counts were recorded for this clonotype. V gene TRBV4-1 combines with J gene TRBJ2-3; the match to TRBD2 covers 9 bases. With V trimmed by 2 bases and J by 5 bases, 20 bases remained unmatched. The CDR3 extends over 20 amino acids. CDR1 is MGHRA and CDR2 is YSYEKL in the germline V gene. The CDR3 protein is CASSQPRLLAGGRRIDTQYF. The CDR3 bases are TGCGCCAGCAGCCAACCCCGGCTGCTCGCGGGGGGGCGTCGTATAGATACGCAGTATTTT.

The chain couples TRBV28 to TRBJ2-5; D gene unclear. Germline assignment: CDR1 MDHEN and CDR2 SYDVKM. The V end lost 6 bases, the J end lost 2 bases, and 10 bases lay between the germline ends. This CDR3 is 13 amino acids long. CDR3 in DNA: TGTGCCAGCAGCCTATATCGACAAGAGACCCAGTACTTC. It encodes CASSLYRQETQYF.

The rearrangement links TRBV18 to TRBJ1-3, with 10 bases that match TRBD1. Germline V lookup: CDR1 KGHSH, CDR2 LQKENI. The ends lost 5 bases at V and 5 bases at J; junction bases unmatched: 6. There are 15 residues in the CDR3. The DNA of the CDR3 is TGTGCCAGCTCAGCCGGGACAGGGGCCCGAAACACCATATATTTT. It yields the protein CASSAGTGARNTIYF.

The chain combines TRBV11-1 with TRBJ2-2; 7 bases map to TRBD1. The germline V gene has CDR1 SGHAT and CDR2 FQDESV (reference sequence). The CDR3 contains 16 residues. Trimming removed 4 bases from V and 4 bases from J; junction bases left unmatched: 9. CDR3 residues: CASSYRQGYSTGELFF. DNA of the CDR3: TGTGCCAGCAGCTATAGACAGGGATACTCCACCGGGGAGCTGTTTTTT.

The chain couples TRBV15 to TRBJ1-1; 10 bases are shared with TRBD1. The V and J ends lost 3 bases and 4 bases, in that order; junction bases with no gene match: 2. CDR3 length equals 14 residues. In germline, CDR1 is LNHNV, CDR2 YYDKDF (reference sequence). CDR3 nucleotide sequence: TGTGCCACCAGCAGCGGGGACAGGGGCACTGAAGCTTTCTTT. This encodes CATSSGDRGTEAFF.

The table lists this clonotype with a count of one. This sequence joins TRBV10-3 and TRBJ1-3; 10 nucleotides line up with TRBD1. Trimming removed 9 bases from V and 2 bases from J; junction bases left unmatched: 4. The germline CDR1 and CDR2 sequences are ENHRY and SYGVKD. The CDR3 has 14 residues. The CDR3 bases are TGTGCCATGGCCGGGACAGGGGCTGGAAACACCATATATTTT. Translation: CAMAGTGAGNTIYF.

This clonotype was seen many times. The chain carries TRBV4-2 and TRBJ1-1; D remains unclear. The CDR3 is 15 amino acids. Per the germline V gene, CDR1 is LGHNA and CDR2 is YNFKEQ. Trimming removed 1 base from V and 1 base from J, with 10 bases in between. The CDR3 sequence: CASSQGYFENTEAFF. The CDR3 coding sequence is TGTGCCAGCAGCCAAGGATACTTCGAGAACACTGAAGCTTTCTTT.

This clonotype was seen more than once but under ten times. The chain joins TRBV7-2 to TRBJ2-5; TRBD1 agrees at 9 bases. This CDR3 has 13 amino acids. Germline loops: CDR1 SGHTA, CDR2 FQGNSA. Trimming took 8 bases from V and 0 from J; bases not matched to a gene: 1. CDR3: CASGQGNQETQYF. CDR3 sequence (DNA): TGTGCCAGCGGACAGGGGAACCAAGAGACCCAGTACTTC.

The J gene is TRBJ2-1, the V gene TRBV11-2, with D perhaps matching TRBD2 (5 bases). CDR3 length equals 14 residues. Looked up from germline, CDR1 is SGHAT and CDR2 is FQNNGV. Trimming stripped 1 base from V and 9 bases from J, with 13 bases between. CDR3 sequence: CASSLVLDEGEQFF. CDR3 DNA: TGTGCCAGCAGCTTAGTTCTGGATGAGGGTGAGCAGTTCTTC.

This clonotype was recorded a few times. This rearrangement joins TRBV7-3 to TRBJ2-3, with 12 bases fitting TRBD2. The CDR3 is 15 amino acids. Germline V gene sequence: CDR1 SGHTA, CDR2 FQGTGA. Germline trimming cut 6 bases from V and 4 bases from J; bases unmatched to any gene: 5. The DNA for the CDR3 is TGTGCCAGCAGTCCGACTAGCGGGGGTGCAGATACGCAGTATTTT. This sequence encodes CASSPTSGGADTQYF.

The chain links TRBV5-8 to TRBJ2-7; tentative D call: TRBD2 (5 bases). Deletions cut 4 bases from V and 7 bases from J, with 18 bases between. CDR3 length: 14 residues. Germline assignment: CDR1 SGHTS and CDR2 YDEGEE. CDR3 in DNA: TGTGCCAGCAGCCCTGGCGGGTTGGGTCGGGAGCAGTACGTC. Protein: CASSPGGLGREQYV.